The 18 T cell receptor beta chains reported below all come from one sample, sequenced in a study of T cells after yellow fever vaccination. TCRdb processed the 5' RACE reads anew with MiXCR; each CDR3 protein has one entry. Here the sample spans approximately 93,000 distinct CDR3 sequences, roughly 5.2% being singletons. The starting material was CD8+ T cells sorted from PBMCs, obtained 10 days after the yellow fever booster vaccination. Receptor source: a man between 18 and 35 years old who received the YFV17D yellow fever vaccine.

This clonotype appeared a few times. V and J are TRBV3-1 and TRBJ2-5; TRBD1 matches 7 bases. J lost 5 bases, V lost 6 bases, and 15 bases had no gene match. Germline V lookup: CDR1 LGHDT, CDR2 YNNKEL (reference sequence). This CDR3 spans 16 amino acids. CDR3 nucleotides: TGTGCCAGCAGGCACCCCGGGACAGCCTTAGGCGAGACCCAGTACTTC. It translates to CASRHPGTALGETQYF.

This chain joins TRBV7-2 and TRBJ1-1, with TRBD1 matching 9 bases. With 1 base clipped from V and 1 base from J, the junction kept 4 bases outside the gene matches. Germline V gives CDR1 SGHTA, CDR2 FQGNSA. The CDR3 spans 16 residues. The DNA of the CDR3 is TGTGCCAGCAGCTTAGGGGGGACAGGGTCGAACACTGAAGCTTTCTTT. Translation gives CASSLGGTGSNTEAFF.

The chain is built from TRBV7-9 and TRBJ1-5; 9 bases are a match to TRBD1. The V segment lost 1 base and the J segment 4 bases; nucleotides outside the gene matches: 2. The germline CDR1 and CDR2 sequences are SEHNR and FQNEAQ (reference sequence). The CDR3 is 15 amino acids. CDR3 sequence: CASSLGGTGNQPQHF. In nucleotides, the CDR3 is TGTGCCAGCAGCTTAGGAGGGACAGGGAATCAGCCCCAGCATTTT.

This clonotype was detected a few times. The rearrangement links TRBV27 to TRBJ1-1; 9 bases line up with TRBD1. Per the germline V gene, CDR1 is MNHEY and CDR2 is SMNVEV (reference sequence). The V gene end was trimmed by 7 bases and the J gene end by 1 base; junction bases not matched to a gene: 1. CDR3 length: 13 amino acids. CDR3 sequence (DNA): TGTGCCAGCACGGGACAGGGGAACACTGAAGCTTTCTTT. Amino acids: CASTGQGNTEAFF.

The J gene is TRBJ1-2, the V gene TRBV4-3, with D possibly being TRBD1 (5 bases). V was cut by 0 bases and J by 4 bases, with 21 bases left in between. This CDR3 comprises 18 residues. Germline V gives CDR1 LGHNA, CDR2 YSLEER. CDR3 coding DNA: TGCGCCAGCAGCCAAGATTACCAAGGGGACCTAAAGATCTATGGCTACACCTTC. It is translated as CASSQDYQGDLKIYGYTF.

The V gene is TRBV15, the J gene TRBJ2-1; D may be TRBD1 or TRBD2 (6 bases each). The CDR3 is made up of 13 amino acids. Germline values: CDR1 LNHNV, CDR2 YYDKDF (reference sequence). V shed 0 bases and J shed 15 bases, with 15 bases lying between them. For the CDR3, the DNA is TGTGCCACCAGCAGAGATCTTTGGGGGGCTGGGTTCTTC. This encodes CATSRDLWGAGFF.

The rearrangement uses TRBV4-1 and TRBJ1-1, with TRBD1 as a possible D gene (6 bases). CDR1 is MGHRA and CDR2 is YSYEKL in the germline V gene. This CDR3 has 16 residues. Trimming removed 1 base from V and 0 bases from J, with 12 bases in between. This chain's CDR3 is CASSQGAGVMNTEAFF. In DNA, the CDR3 is TGCGCCAGCAGCCAAGGGGCAGGGGTCATGAACACTGAAGCTTTCTTT.

This clonotype was picked up many times. The chain carries TRBV5-1 and TRBJ2-7; 8 bases match TRBD1. The V and J ends lost 4 bases and 2 bases, in that order; junction bases with no gene match: 2. This CDR3 is built from 13 residues. CDR1 and CDR2 from the germline V gene are SGHRS and YFSETQ. The CDR3 spells CASSADRAYEQYF. The CDR3 coding sequence is TGCGCCAGCAGCGCGGACAGGGCCTACGAGCAGTACTTC.

The chain uses TRBV7-9 and TRBJ1-2, with 7 bases that match TRBD1. Germline-derived CDR1 and CDR2 are SEHNR and FQNEAQ (reference sequence). There are 15 residues in the CDR3. Trimming removed 1 base from V and 4 bases from J; junction bases left unmatched: 6. CDR3 amino acids: CASSLGDSPFYGYTF. The CDR3 DNA is TGTGCCAGCAGCTTAGGGGACAGTCCTTTCTATGGCTACACCTTC.

The chain links TRBV9 to TRBJ1-4, with a possible D match to TRBD1 (6 bases). This CDR3 region has 14 residues. CDR1 is SGDLS and CDR2 is YYNGEE in the germline V gene. V was shortened by 4 bases and J by 6 bases, with 13 bases between the two germline ends. CDR3 DNA: TGTGCCAGCAGCCTCAGGGGTTATGATGAAAAACTGTTTTTT. Translated: CASSLRGYDEKLFF. The full variable domain, in which reference TRBV9 and TRBJ1-4 provide the parts outside the CDR3, is DSGVTQTPKHLITATGQRVTLRCSPRSGDLSVYWYQQSLDQGLQFLIQYYNGEERAKGNILERFSAQQFPDLHSELNLSSLELGDSALYFCASSLRGYDEKLFFGSGTQLSVL.

The sample holds a few counts of this clonotype. The chain carries TRBV5-1 and TRBJ2-3; D perhaps matches TRBD2 (5 bases). The CDR3 runs 15 residues. Germline V gene sequence: CDR1 SGHRS, CDR2 YFSETQ. V was trimmed by 3 bases and J by 6 bases, leaving 17 bases between them. CDR3 amino acids: CASSSPGRRVDTQYF. In DNA, the CDR3 is TGCGCCAGCAGCTCTCCAGGCCGGCGGGTTGATACGCAGTATTTT.

As for this clonotype: Possible read error: a much larger clone is one base away. The chain is built from TRBV11-2 and TRBJ2-7; D may match TRBD1 or TRBD2 (6 bases each). Trimming shortened V by 5 bases and J by 2 bases, and 13 bases separated the two germline ends. This CDR3 has 14 residues. Germline-derived CDR1 and CDR2 are SGHAT and FQNNGV. CDR3 amino acids: CASSQRGAPYEQYF. As DNA, the CDR3 is TGTGCCAGCAGCCAAAGGGGGGCGCCCTACGAGCAGTACTTC. The complete variable domain, with remaining parts taken from reference TRBV11-2 and TRBJ2-7, reads EAGVAQSPRYKIIEKRQSVAFWCNPISGHATLYWYQQILGQGPKLLIQFQNNGVVDDSQLPKDRFSAERLKGVDSTLKIQPAKLEDSAVYLCASSQRGAPYEQYFGPGTRLTVT.

This clonotype was counted a few times. This chain connects TRBV4-3 to TRBJ2-7; tentative D call: TRBD2 (6 bases). The V gene lost 4 bases and the J gene lost 2 bases, with 18 bases spanning the gap. The germline gives CDR1 LGHNA, CDR2 YSLEER. The length of the CDR3 is 16 residues. The CDR3 DNA follows: TGCGCCAGCAGCCTCCGTGGACGCGCGGGACCCTACGAGCAGTACTTC. It is translated as CASSLRGRAGPYEQYF.

There are many counts of this clonotype. V and J are TRBV4-2 and TRBJ2-1; D not resolved. The ends were cut back, 4 bases at V and 10 bases at J, with 20 bases in the middle. The germline V gene has CDR1 LGHNA and CDR2 YNFKEQ. The CDR3 spans 15 residues. The chain's CDR3 is CASSPGVSNTGEQFF. The CDR3 nucleotides are TGTGCCAGCAGCCCTGGGGTTTCAAACACCGGGGAGCAGTTCTTC.

This clonotype was seen a few times. The genes are TRBV6-6 and TRBJ2-2, with TRBD1 identical over 8 bases. V dropped 4 bases and J dropped 5; count of bases not matched to a gene: 3. CDR3 length: 14 amino acids. CDR1 and CDR2 from the germline V gene are MNHNY and SVGAGI (reference sequence). The CDR3 sequence: CASSFTGGTGELFF. As DNA, the CDR3 is TGTGCCAGCAGTTTCACAGGGGGAACCGGGGAGCTGTTTTTT.

In its sample, this clonotype was seen a few times. The J gene is TRBJ2-1, the V gene TRBV6-6; D is ambiguous. V was cut by 5 bases and J by 0 bases, with 17 bases left in between. This CDR3 has 17 residues. The germline gives CDR1 MNHNY, CDR2 SVGAGI (reference sequence). CDR3 sequence (DNA): TGTGCCAGCAGTCCTTCAGATTACGGGCACTCCTACAATGAGCAGTTCTTC. Amino acid sequence: CASSPSDYGHSYNEQFF.

This clonotype turned up a few times. The chain couples TRBV12-3 or TRBV12-4 to TRBJ1-3, with 11 bases matching TRBD1. Germline trimming cut 5 bases from V and 8 bases from J; bases unmatched to any gene: 5. The length of the CDR3 is 14 residues. The CDR3 sequence: CASSPGTGGYTIYF. CDR3 in DNA: TGTGCCAGCAGTCCCGGGACAGGGGGATACACCATATATTTT.

The rearrangement joins TRBV20-1 to TRBJ1-1; D is ambiguous. The germline V gene encodes CDR1 DFQATT and CDR2 SNEGSKA (reference sequence). The CDR3 has 15 residues. Trimming took off 1 base at V and 1 base at J, with 13 bases between the two ends. The CDR3 DNA sequence: TGCAGTGCTAGAGTGGCCACGATTTCGAACACTGAAGCTTTCTTT. Translated: CSARVATISNTEAFF.